Presented here are 20 T cell receptor beta chains from one specimen sequenced in a study of T cell changes during pregnancy in multiple sclerosis. TCRdb's table, derived via immunoSEQ multiplex PCR, lists solely in-frame clones and lacks some. In the table there are about 41,000 clones, roughly 91% of which are singletons. Sequencing was performed on CD8+ T cells from peripheral blood mononuclear cells, taken in the first trimester of pregnancy. The receptors come from a female donor with multiple sclerosis, enrolled in a pregnancy study.

This rearrangement joins TRBV9 to TRBJ2-3; TRBD2 agrees at 12 bases. J gave up 2 bases and V 2 bases, and 12 bases lay outside the gene matches. The CDR3 contains 19 residues. The germline V gene encodes CDR1 SGDLS and CDR2 YYNGEE. CDR3 amino acids: CASSVPEVTSGGYTDTQYF. CDR3 in DNA: TGTGCCAGCAGCGTCCCGGAAGTGACTAGCGGGGGATACACAGATACGCAGTATTTT.

The chain links TRBV19 to TRBJ2-1; 9 nucleotides align to TRBD2. The CDR3 sequence is 15 residues long. Germline V gene data show CDR1 as LNHDA and CDR2 as SQIVND (reference sequence). V trimming: 3 bases; J trimming: 4 bases; junction bases outside the gene matches: 4. CDR3 sequence reads: CASSMSSGVYNEQFF. In DNA, the CDR3 is TGTGCCAGTAGTATGTCTAGCGGGGTTTACAATGAGCAGTTCTTC.

The chain is built from TRBV5-5 and TRBJ2-7; D possibly corresponds to TRBD1 (5 bases). Trimming removed 4 bases from V and 3 bases from J, with 14 bases in between. This CDR3 contains 14 residues. Germline values: CDR1 SGHKS, CDR2 YYEKEE (reference sequence). CDR3: CASSPESGFYEQYF. CDR3 sequence (DNA): TGTGCCAGCAGCCCAGAATCAGGGTTCTACGAGCAGTACTTC.

The rearrangement joins TRBV13 to TRBJ2-7; TRBD2 agrees at 14 bases. The CDR3 contains 16 residues. V shed 5 bases, J shed 1 base, and the junction held 4 bases outside the gene matches. CDR1 is PRHDT and CDR2 is FYEKMQ in the germline V gene (reference sequence). Here the CDR3 reads CASSLGTSGSSYEQYF. Written as DNA, the CDR3 is TGTGCCAGCAGCCTGGGGACTAGCGGGAGTTCCTACGAGCAGTACTTC.

The chain joins TRBV28 to TRBJ2-7; tentative D call: TRBD2 (5 bases). With 2 bases removed from V and 1 base from J, the gap between germline ends came to 15 bases. The germline gives CDR1 MDHEN, CDR2 SYDVKM. There are 16 residues in the CDR3. The CDR3 nucleotides are TGTGCCAGCAGTTTAAGAGGAGGCTCTACGTCCTACGAGCAGTACTTC. Its protein product is CASSLRGGSTSYEQYF.

The V and J genes are TRBV7-3 and TRBJ2-7; 9 positions agree with TRBD1. There are 19 residues in the CDR3. V lost 0 bases, J lost 1 base, and 13 bases stayed unmatched. CDR1 is SGHTA and CDR2 is FQGTGA in the germline V gene. The CDR3 DNA is TGTGCCAGCAGCTTAACCGGCCGGGACAGGGATAGTGTATCCTACGAGCAGTACTTC. Residues: CASSLTGRDRDSVSYEQYF.

The J gene is TRBJ2-2, the V gene TRBV7-7, with TRBD1 as a possible D gene (5 bases). Germline V gene lookup returns CDR1 SSHAT and CDR2 FNYEAQ (reference sequence). This CDR3 spans 15 amino acids. With 5 bases removed from V and 7 bases from J, the gap between germline ends came to 17 bases. CDR3 loop: CASSTVAGMGGELFF. CDR3 DNA: TGTGCCAGCAGCACAGTTGCAGGGATGGGCGGGGAGCTGTTTTTT.

J is TRBJ1-5 and V is TRBV27; the match to TRBD1 covers 10 bases. Germline CDR1 and CDR2: MNHEY and SMNVEV (reference sequence). V gave up 6 bases and J gave up 2 bases; unmatched junction bases: 4. This CDR3 has 15 residues. This CDR3 reads CASRTGGDGNQPQHF. CDR3 in DNA: TGTGCCAGCAGGACAGGGGGCGACGGCAATCAGCCCCAGCATTTT.

V is TRBV4-1 and J is TRBJ2-7, with TRBD1 matching over 8 bases. Germline V CDR1 and CDR2: MGHRA, YSYEKL. Trimming at V came to 3 bases and at J to 3 bases, leaving 7 bases not matched to a gene. CDR3 size: 15 residues. The CDR3 DNA reads as TGCGCCAGCAGCCAGCAGGGACAGGCCAGCTACGAGCAGTACTTC. This sequence encodes CASSQQGQASYEQYF.

The genes are TRBV5-1 and TRBJ2-3, with 8 bases that match TRBD2. This CDR3 has 16 residues. Germline V gene data show CDR1 as SGHRS and CDR2 as YFSETQ. After removal of 0 bases from V and 5 bases from J, the junction contained 8 bases not matched to a gene. The CDR3 reads CASSLGGTRPIDTQYF. CDR3 DNA: TGCGCCAGCAGCTTGGGGGGGACTAGGCCCATAGATACGCAGTATTTT.

V and J are TRBV4-1 and TRBJ1-1; TRBD1 aligns across 9 bases. Germline V CDR1 and CDR2: MGHRA, YSYEKL. The CDR3 is 20 amino acids. J lost 3 bases, V lost 0 bases, and 17 bases had no gene match. The CDR3 DNA reads TGCGCCAGCAGCCAAGATCAGTCCCTCCCGTGGGGACAGGGAGACACTGAAGCTTTCTTT. It is translated as CASSQDQSLPWGQGDTEAFF.

The V and J genes are TRBV9 and TRBJ2-3, with TRBD1 identical over 9 bases. Per the germline V gene, CDR1 is SGDLS and CDR2 is YYNGEE. The CDR3 consists of 16 residues. V gave up 0 bases and J gave up 4 bases; unmatched junction bases: 6. Here the CDR3 DNA reads TGTGCCAGCAGCGTAGGTAACAGGGGGCAGGCAGATACGCAGTATTTT. Translation gives CASSVGNRGQADTQYF.

The rearrangement links TRBV2 to TRBJ1-1; no definite D call. The V end lost 6 bases, the J end lost 4 bases, and 6 bases lay between the germline ends. The CDR3 is made up of 11 amino acids. Germline CDR1 and CDR2: SNHLY and FYNNEI. The CDR3 DNA is TGTGCCAGCAGATTGAGCACTGAAGCTTTCTTT. The encoded protein is CASRLSTEAFF.

This chain links TRBV29-1 with TRBJ1-1, with 9 bases matching TRBD1. The CDR3 sequence is 12 residues long. V shed 5 bases, J shed 4 bases, and the junction held 2 bases outside the gene matches. Germline lookup yields CDR1 SQVTM and CDR2 ANQGSEA. The CDR3 nucleotides read TGCAGCGTTACAGGGGGCGGCACTGAAGCTTTCTTT. As protein: CSVTGGGTEAFF. The full variable domain, in which reference TRBV29-1 and TRBJ1-1 provide the parts outside the CDR3, is SAVISQKPSRDICQRGTSLTIQCQVDSQVTMMFWYRQQPGQSLTLIATANQGSEATYESGFVIDKFPISRPNLTFSTLTVSNMSPEDSSIYLCSVTGGGTEAFFGQGTRLTVV.

The J gene is TRBJ1-1, the V gene TRBV11-3; possible D gene TRBD1, 5 bases. Germline V lookup: CDR1 SGHNT, CDR2 YENEEA. CDR3 length: 15 amino acids. V dropped 1 base and J dropped 4 bases, with 13 bases sitting between them. The CDR3 here is CASSLGEGRVTEAFF. CDR3 DNA: TGTGCCAGCAGCTTAGGAGAGGGGAGGGTCACTGAAGCTTTCTTT.

This chain connects TRBV2 to TRBJ1-5, with 8 bases that match TRBD1. V shed 5 bases, J shed 5 bases, and the junction held 8 bases outside the gene matches. Germline assignment: CDR1 SNHLY and CDR2 FYNNEI. The CDR3 totals 15 residues. This CDR3 is CASSTSGQGDQPQHF. The CDR3 nucleotides are TGTGCCAGCAGTACCTCAGGACAGGGAGATCAGCCCCAGCATTTT.

V usage is TRBV4-2 and J usage is TRBJ2-3, with 16 positions matching TRBD2. CDR3 length: 21 amino acids. Germline CDR1 is LGHNA and CDR2 is YNFKEQ. V shed 1 base, J shed 4 bases, and the junction held 14 bases outside the gene matches. The CDR3 bases are TGTGCCAGCAGCCAAGTTCTTGCCGGGACTAGCGGGGGGGCCGTTCCAGATACGCAGTATTTT. Translated, it gives CASSQVLAGTSGGAVPDTQYF.

This chain links TRBV4-1 with TRBJ1-5, with a possible D match to TRBD1 (6 bases). V was pared by 1 base and J by 4 bases, with 17 bases between. CDR1 and CDR2 (germline): MGHRA, YSYEKL. This CDR3 has 17 residues. DNA for the CDR3: TGCGCCAGCAGCCAAGGGGGGGGCGAGAACCCAAATCAGCCCCAGCATTTT. This translates into CASSQGGGENPNQPQHF.

CDR3 DNA: TGCGCCAGCAGCCAAGAACGACTAGCGGACTCCTACGAGCAGTACTTC. Amino acids: CASSQERLADSYEQYF. The rearrangement links TRBV4-1 to TRBJ2-5; TRBD2 matches at 9 bases. The J call is in doubt because the DNA end fits TRBJ2-7 better. CDR1 and CDR2 from the germline V gene are MGHRA and YSYEKL. The CDR3 extends over 16 amino acids.

The chain carries TRBV7-2 and TRBJ2-7; 9 bases line up with TRBD1. There are 15 residues in the CDR3. Germline values: CDR1 SGHTA, CDR2 FQGNSA. The V and J ends lost 5 bases and 3 bases, in that order; junction bases with no gene match: 8. The CDR3 DNA reads as TGTGCCAGCAGCACCCCCGGGACAGGGAACTACGAGCAGTACTTC. This gives the protein CASSTPGTGNYEQYF.